This TCR beta chain was captured by sequencing in a study of response to subunit inactivated influenza vaccine. General observations from the study: Authors suggested each seasonal flu vaccination may recruit only limited numbers of new T cells.

This clonotype was seen a handful of times. Its antigen is not known. From the RT-PCR reads, TCRdb called clonotypes with MiXCR, one entry per CDR3 protein. The profile covers 500,000 to 600,000 distinct CDR3 sequences, with about 10% appearing a single time and approximately 10% taken by the ten largest. Sequencing was performed on PBMCs from blood, taken on the day of vaccination. This receptor was taken from a man between 50 and 59 years old who received an inactivated influenza vaccine.

CDR3 sequence reads: CASSRRTGDTGELFF. The CDR3 DNA reads as TGTGCCAGCTCGCGTCGGACAGGGGACACCGGGGAGCTGTTTTTT. This chain uses TRBV18 with TRBJ2-2, with TRBD1 matching 9 bases. CDR1 is KGHSH, CDR2 LQKENI, per germline. This CDR3 contains 15 residues. V shed 6 bases, J shed 3 bases, and the junction held 5 bases outside the gene matches. Variable domain in full (rest from reference TRBV18 and TRBJ2-2): NAGVMQNPRHLVRRRGQEARLRCSPMKGHSHVYWYRQLPEEGLKFMVYLQKENIIDESGMPKERFSAEFPKEGPSILRIQQVVRGDSAAYFCASSRRTGDTGELFFGEGSRLTVL.